This T cell receptor beta chain was sequenced during a study of T cell repertoires in cytomegalovirus infection. The overall study: Indications of both CMV infection and matching HLA type were provided by public TCR beta signatures.

TCRdb processed the reads anew with MiXCR; each CDR3 protein has one entry. The data hold about 920,000 distinct CDR3 sequences, with around a third observed a single time. This clonotype appeared many times. What it binds is not known. With 3 bases removed from V and 6 bases from J, the gap between germline ends came to 12 bases. The CDR3 sequence is 14 residues long. Germline loops: CDR1 SEHNR, CDR2 FQNEAQ (reference sequence). General observations from the study: Summed frequency of shared TCR beta families picked out CMV carriers who also had the relevant HLA.

This TCR was recovered from a human donor in good health (CMV status not recorded). Some clones in this sample may be carry-over from other donors' samples. The starting material was cultured CD8+ T cells from PBMCs, obtained from culture after CMV antigen stimulation. This chain uses TRBV7-9 with TRBJ2-1; D is unclear. CDR3 sequence (DNA): TGTGCCAGCAGCTTTCCCAGGACGTTCAATGAGCAGTTCTTC. Its translation: CASSFPRTFNEQFF. Supplemented by reference TRBV7-9 and TRBJ2-1, the full variable domain reads DTGVSQNPRHKITKRGQNVTFRCDPISEHNRLYWYRQTLGQGPEFLTYFQNEAQLEKSRLLSDRFSAERPKGSFSTLEIQRTEQGDSAMYLCASSFPRTFNEQFFGPGTRLTVL.